The clone carrying this TCR beta chain was observed many times. Its matching antigen is unknown. These data originate in a study of early T cells in non-severe SARS-CoV-2 infection. The overall study: Bulk RNA taken from unsorted whole blood was sequenced, leaving chains unpaired. Study-level points and caveats: VDJdb-based annotation leaned toward anti-spike CD8 responses and missed private and CD4 specificities.

Germline values: CDR1 SGHTA, CDR2 FQGNSA. CDR3 length equals 14 residues. Deletions cut 2 bases from V and 3 bases from J, with 7 bases between. The protocol attached unique molecular identifiers to individual cDNA molecules. TCRdb analysed the 5' RACE reads with MiXCR anew, one entry per CDR3 protein. The data contain some 19,000 distinct CDR3 sequences, about 4.2% of them singletons. This receptor was taken from an adult who was a healthcare worker with PCR-confirmed SARS-CoV-2 infection or an uninfected control (not recorded which). The chain is built from TRBV7-2 and TRBJ2-2; D perhaps matches TRBD2 (5 bases). Sequences were obtained from whole blood. The chain's CDR3 is CASSLHGDTGELFF. The DNA of the CDR3 is TGTGCCAGCAGCTTACACGGGGACACCGGGGAGCTGTTTTTT.